This is a list of T cell receptor beta chains from one sample in a study of vaccination and CD4 T cells after COVID-19. These receptors lack a known antigen. TCRdb independently ran MiXCR on the PCR reads; one entry per CDR3 protein. This sample yields some 4,200 distinct CDR3 sequences, of which nearly 35% are seen a single time; less than 30% belongs to the top ten. The sample was CD4+ T cells from blood, cultured in vitro. These receptors were taken from a human donor in good health. The CDR3 runs from the conserved cysteine through the conserved F or W. The D gene is left open where the match is weak. The size field is filled for only some rows; it gives once, few, many or a size class.

>few|-|TRBJ1-1|TRBV6-2/TRBV6-3
TGTGCCAGCAGTTACTCGACGTGGGGCGTTGGGGGTGTGAACACTGAAGCTTTCTTT
CASSYSTWGVGGVNTEAFF
>-|-|TRBJ1-5|TRBV5-3
TGTGCCAGCAGCTCGGACCGGAATCAGCCCCAGCATTTT
CASSSDRNQPQHF
>-|-|TRBJ1-3|TRBV30
TGTGCCTGGAGTTTAGGACCAGGGAACACCATATATTTT
CAWSLGPGNTIYF
>few|TRBD1|TRBJ1-6|TRBV6-1
TGTGCCAGCGGGGGGCAGGGGGATTCACCCCTCCACTTT
CASGGQGDSPLHF
>-|TRBD1|TRBJ1-6|TRBV27
TGTGCCAGCAGTCCAGGACAGGGGAATTCACCCCTCCACTTT
CASSPGQGNSPLHF
>-|TRBD1|TRBJ1-5|TRBV18
TGTGCCAGCTCACCACCGGGACAGGGGGGCAATCAGCCCCAGCATTTT
CASSPPGQGGNQPQHF
>-|TRBD1|TRBJ1-5|TRBV19
TGTGCCAGTAGTATATACAGGGGAGGTCAGCCCCAGCATTTT
CASSIYRGGQPQHF
>few|-|TRBJ2-3|TRBV20-1
TGCAGTGCTAGTAACAGGGCGGATACGCAGTATTTT
CSASNRADTQYF
>-|TRBD1|TRBJ1-5|TRBV5-1
TGCGCCAGCAGCTTGGGAGGGGGCGACCAGCCCCAGCATTTT
CASSLGGGDQPQHF
>-|-|TRBJ2-4|TRBV20-1
TGCAGTGCTAAGAGGGGTTGGGACAAAAACATTCAGTACTTC
CSAKRGWDKNIQYF
>-|-|TRBJ1-1|TRBV2
TGTGCCTGCAACTCAATCCTGAACACTGAAGCTTTCTTT
CACNSILNTEAFF
>few|-|TRBJ1-2|TRBV28
TGTGCCAGCAGCCAGAGGACCCCATTGAGTGGCTACACCTTC
CASSQRTPLSGYTF
>few|TRBD2|TRBJ2-4|TRBV2
TGTGCCAGCAGTCCAGAAGGACTAGCGGGGGCGGTGGGGTACTTC
CASSPEGLAGAVGYF
>once|-|TRBJ2-2|TRBV24-1
TGTGCCACCAGTGATCGGGTGGTCGGGGAGCTGTTTTTT
CATSDRVVGELFF
>-|TRBD1|TRBJ1-1|TRBV6-4
TGTGCCAGCAGCGGACTTACAGGGGGAAGGACTGAAGCTTTCTTT
CASSGLTGGRTEAFF